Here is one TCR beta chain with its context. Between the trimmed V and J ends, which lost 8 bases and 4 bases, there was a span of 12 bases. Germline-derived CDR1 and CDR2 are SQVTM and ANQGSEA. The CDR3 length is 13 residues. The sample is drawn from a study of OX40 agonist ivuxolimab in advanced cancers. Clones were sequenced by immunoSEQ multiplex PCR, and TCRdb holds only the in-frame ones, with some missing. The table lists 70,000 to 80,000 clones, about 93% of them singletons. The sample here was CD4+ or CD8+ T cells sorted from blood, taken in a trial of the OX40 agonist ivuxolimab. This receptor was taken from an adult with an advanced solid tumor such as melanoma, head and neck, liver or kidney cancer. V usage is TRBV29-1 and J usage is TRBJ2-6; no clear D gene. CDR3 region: CSPPGSGANVLTF. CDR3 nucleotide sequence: TGCAGCCCCCCCGGGTCCGGGGCCAACGTCCTGACTTTC.